This note documents a single T cell receptor beta chain sequence. The junction and the germline gene differ at one end; a read error may be behind it. This sample was included in a study of Ad26.COV2.S vaccination and SARS-CoV-2 variants. The germline gives CDR1 LNHDA, CDR2 SQIVND (reference sequence). This CDR3 contains 15 residues. Sequencing was performed with immunoSEQ multiplex PCR; in TCRdb, only in-frame clones are kept and a portion is missing. Of some 480,000 clones detected, around 88% appear once; the ten largest clones hold 13%. Treatment meaning: 15 to 20 received Ad26.COV2.S at low or high dose, single or two shots; roughly five received placebo; per-sample allocation not given. At day 63 after the first vaccine or placebo injection, samples were drawn.

V usage is TRBV19 and J usage is TRBJ2-1; 9 positions agree with TRBD2. The material sequenced was peripheral blood, taken in a trial of Ad26.COV2.S vaccine versus placebo. This TCR was sampled from a person between 18 and 65 years old who received the Ad26.COV2.S COVID-19 vaccine or a placebo. The chain's CDR3 is CASSISLAGYSEQFF. CDR3 nucleotides: TGTGCCAGTAGTATTAGCCTAGCGGGGTACAGTGAGCAGTTCTTC.